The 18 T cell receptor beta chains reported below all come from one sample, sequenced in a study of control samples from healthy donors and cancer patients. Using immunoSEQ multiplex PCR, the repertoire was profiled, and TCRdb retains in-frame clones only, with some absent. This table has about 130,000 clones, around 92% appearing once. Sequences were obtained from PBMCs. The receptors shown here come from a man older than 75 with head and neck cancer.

CDR3 residues: CASSSLPPGSTDTQYF. CDR3 nucleotides: TGTGCCAGCAGCTCCCTCCCCCCGGGGTCCACAGATACGCAGTATTTT. This rearrangement joins TRBV7-6 to TRBJ2-3; a weak D match, TRBD2 (5 bases). Looked up from germline, CDR1 is SGHVS and CDR2 is FNYEAQ. The CDR3 runs to 16 residues. Trimming pared 4 bases from V and 2 bases from J, leaving 16 bases between.

CDR3 sequence: CASSLTSHSYNEQFF. CDR3 bases: TGTGCCAGCAGCCTGACTAGCCACTCCTACAATGAGCAGTTCTTC. This chain uses TRBV6-4 with TRBJ2-1, with 7 bases matching TRBD2. Germline values: CDR1 MRHNA, CDR2 SNTAGT. The CDR3 covers 15 residues. The J segment lost 0 bases and the V segment lost 6 bases, leaving 5 bases of the junction unmatched.

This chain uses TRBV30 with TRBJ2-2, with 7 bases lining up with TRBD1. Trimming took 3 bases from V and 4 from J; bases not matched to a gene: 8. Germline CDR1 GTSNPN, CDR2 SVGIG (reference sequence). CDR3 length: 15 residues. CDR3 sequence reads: CAWSQGGQATGELFF. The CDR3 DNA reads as TGTGCCTGGAGCCAAGGAGGACAGGCCACCGGGGAGCTGTTTTTT.

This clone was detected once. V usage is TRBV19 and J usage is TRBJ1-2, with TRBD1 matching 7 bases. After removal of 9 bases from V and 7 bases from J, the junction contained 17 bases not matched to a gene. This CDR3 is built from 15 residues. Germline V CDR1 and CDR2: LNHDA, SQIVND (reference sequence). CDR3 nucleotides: TGTGCCAGCCGGAGTACAGGGGTTACGGTACGTGGCTACACCTTC. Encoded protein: CASRSTGVTVRGYTF.

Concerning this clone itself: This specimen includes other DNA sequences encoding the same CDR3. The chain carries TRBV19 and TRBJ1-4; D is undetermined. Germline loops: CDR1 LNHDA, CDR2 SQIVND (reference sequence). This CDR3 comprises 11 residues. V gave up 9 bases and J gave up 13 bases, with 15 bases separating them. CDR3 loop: CASSRNFGLFF. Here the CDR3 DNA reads TGTGCCAGCAGTCGGAACTTCGGACTGTTTTTT.

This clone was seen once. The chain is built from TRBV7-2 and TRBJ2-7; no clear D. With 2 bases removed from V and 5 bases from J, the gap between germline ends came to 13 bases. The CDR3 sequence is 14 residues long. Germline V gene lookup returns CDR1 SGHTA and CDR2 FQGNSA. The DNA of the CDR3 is TGTGCCAGCAGCTTACGTTATCCTGCGGACGAGCAGTACTTC. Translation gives CASSLRYPADEQYF.

The CDR3 sequence: CASSEVGQGIGKLFF. The CDR3 coding sequence is TGTGCCAGCAGTGAAGTTGGGCAGGGAATCGGAAAACTGTTTTTT. V is TRBV2 and J is TRBJ1-4, with D possibly TRBD1 on 5 matching bases. The V gene's germline CDR1 is SNHLY and CDR2 FYNNEI. CDR3 length equals 15 residues. V lost 1 base, J lost 10 bases, and 16 bases lay in between. The full variable domain, with the rest looked up from reference TRBV2 and TRBJ1-4, is EPEVTQTPSHQVTQMGQEVILRCVPISNHLYFYWYRQILGQKVEFLVSFYNNEISEKSEIFDDQFSVERPDGSNFTLKIRSTKLEDSAMYFCASSEVGQGIGKLFFGSGTQLSVL.

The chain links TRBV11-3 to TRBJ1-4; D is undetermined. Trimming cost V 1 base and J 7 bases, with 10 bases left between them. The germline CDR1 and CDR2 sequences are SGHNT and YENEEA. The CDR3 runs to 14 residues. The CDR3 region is CASSLGAASEKLFF. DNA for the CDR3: TGTGCCAGCAGCTTAGGGGCGGCGTCTGAAAAACTGTTTTTT.

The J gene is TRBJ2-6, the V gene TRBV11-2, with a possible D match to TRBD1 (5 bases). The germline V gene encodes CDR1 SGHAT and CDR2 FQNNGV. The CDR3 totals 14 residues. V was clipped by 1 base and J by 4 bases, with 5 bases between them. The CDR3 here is CASSLAGGANVLTF. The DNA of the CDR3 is TGTGCCAGCAGCTTAGCAGGGGGGGCCAACGTCCTGACTTTC.

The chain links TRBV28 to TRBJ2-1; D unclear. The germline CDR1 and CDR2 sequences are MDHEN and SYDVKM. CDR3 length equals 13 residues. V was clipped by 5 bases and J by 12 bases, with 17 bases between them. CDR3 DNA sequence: TGTGCCAGCAGTCAGGCAGGTTATGCCTGGCAGTTCTTC. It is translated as CASSQAGYAWQFF.

The CDR3 sequence is CASSLIGGGPTYEQYF. The CDR3 DNA reads as TGCGCCAGCAGCTTAATCGGGGGAGGGCCTACCTACGAGCAGTACTTC. This chain uses TRBV5-1 with TRBJ2-7; 7 bases are a match to TRBD2. Per the germline V gene, CDR1 is SGHRS and CDR2 is YFSETQ. The junction had 10 bases not matched to a gene; V was cut back by 2 bases and J by 2 bases. CDR3 length: 16 residues.

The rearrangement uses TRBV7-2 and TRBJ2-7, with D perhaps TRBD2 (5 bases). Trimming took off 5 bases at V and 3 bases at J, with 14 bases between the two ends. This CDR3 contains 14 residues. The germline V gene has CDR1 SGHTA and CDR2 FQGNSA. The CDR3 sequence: CASSRGSASYEQYF. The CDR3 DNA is TGTGCCAGCAGCAGAGGTAGCGCGAGCTACGAGCAGTACTTC.

The CDR3: CASSLEGRALTDSYNEQFF. Written as DNA, the CDR3 is TGTGCCAGCAGCTTAGAGGGAAGGGCCCTTACCGACTCCTACAATGAGCAGTTCTTC. This rearrangement joins TRBV11-2 to TRBJ2-1; D is undetermined. The V gene's germline CDR1 is SGHAT and CDR2 FQNNGV. V dropped 0 bases and J dropped 0 bases, with 18 bases sitting between them. The CDR3 consists of 19 residues.

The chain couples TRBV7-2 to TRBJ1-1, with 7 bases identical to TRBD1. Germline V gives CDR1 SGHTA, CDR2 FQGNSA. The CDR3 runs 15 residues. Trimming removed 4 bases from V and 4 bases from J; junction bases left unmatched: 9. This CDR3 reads CASSSAPGQSTEAFF. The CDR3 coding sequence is TGTGCCAGCAGCTCCGCTCCGGGACAGAGCACTGAAGCTTTCTTT.

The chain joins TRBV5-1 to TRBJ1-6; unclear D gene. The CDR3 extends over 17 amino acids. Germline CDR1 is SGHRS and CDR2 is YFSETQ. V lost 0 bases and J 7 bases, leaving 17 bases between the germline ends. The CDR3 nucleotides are TGCGCCAGCAGCTTGGCCGGGGATGGTCGAGGGAATTCACCCCTCCACTTT. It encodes CASSLAGDGRGNSPLHF.

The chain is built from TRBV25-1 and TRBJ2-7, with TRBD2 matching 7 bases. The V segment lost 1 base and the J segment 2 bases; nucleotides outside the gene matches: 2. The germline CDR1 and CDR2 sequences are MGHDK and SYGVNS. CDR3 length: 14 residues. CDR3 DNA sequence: TGTGCCAGCAGTGAATCTCGGGGGGCCTACGAGCAGTACTTC. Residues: CASSESRGAYEQYF.

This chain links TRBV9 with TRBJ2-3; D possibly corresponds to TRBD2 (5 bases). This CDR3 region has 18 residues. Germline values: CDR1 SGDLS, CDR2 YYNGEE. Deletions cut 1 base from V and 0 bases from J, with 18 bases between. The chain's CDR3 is CASSVQLERWESTDTQYF. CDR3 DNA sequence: TGTGCCAGCAGCGTACAGCTGGAGCGGTGGGAGAGCACAGATACGCAGTATTTT.

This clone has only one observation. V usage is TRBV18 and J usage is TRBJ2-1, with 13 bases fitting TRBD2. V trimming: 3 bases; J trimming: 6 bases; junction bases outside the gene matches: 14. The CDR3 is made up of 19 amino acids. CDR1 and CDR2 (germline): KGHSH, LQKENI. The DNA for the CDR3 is TGTGCCAGCTCACCTAATCTTGGACTAGCGGGAGAGCGGGGCAATGAGCAGTTCTTC. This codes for CASSPNLGLAGERGNEQFF.